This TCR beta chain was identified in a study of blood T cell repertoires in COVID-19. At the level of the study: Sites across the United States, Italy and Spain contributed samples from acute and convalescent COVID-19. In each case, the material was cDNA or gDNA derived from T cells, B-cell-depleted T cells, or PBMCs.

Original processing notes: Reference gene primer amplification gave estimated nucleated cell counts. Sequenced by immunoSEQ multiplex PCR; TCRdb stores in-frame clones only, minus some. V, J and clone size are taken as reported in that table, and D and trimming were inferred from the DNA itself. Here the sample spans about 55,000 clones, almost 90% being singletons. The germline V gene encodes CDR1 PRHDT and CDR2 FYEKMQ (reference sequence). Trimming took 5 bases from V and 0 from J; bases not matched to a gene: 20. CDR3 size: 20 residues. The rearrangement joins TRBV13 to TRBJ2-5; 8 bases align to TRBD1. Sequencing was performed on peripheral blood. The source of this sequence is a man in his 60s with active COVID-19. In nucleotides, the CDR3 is TGTGCCAGCAGCGCTAGCCCCGGACAGGGTGAGCTAGGGTACCAAGAGACCCAGTACTTC. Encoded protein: CASSASPGQGELGYQETQYF.